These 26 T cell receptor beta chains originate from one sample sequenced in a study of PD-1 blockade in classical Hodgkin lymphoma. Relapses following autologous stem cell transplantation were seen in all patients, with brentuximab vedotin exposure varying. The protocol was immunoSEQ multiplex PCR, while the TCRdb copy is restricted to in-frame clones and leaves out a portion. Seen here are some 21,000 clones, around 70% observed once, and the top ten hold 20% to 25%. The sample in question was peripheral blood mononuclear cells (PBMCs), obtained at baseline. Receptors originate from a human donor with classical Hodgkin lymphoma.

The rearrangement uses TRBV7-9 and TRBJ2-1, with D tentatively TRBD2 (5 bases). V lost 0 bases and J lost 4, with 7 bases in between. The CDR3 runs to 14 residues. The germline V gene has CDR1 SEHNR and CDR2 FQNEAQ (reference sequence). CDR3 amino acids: CASSLAGDYNEQFF. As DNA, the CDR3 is TGTGCCAGCAGCTTAGCGGGAGATTACAATGAGCAGTTCTTC.

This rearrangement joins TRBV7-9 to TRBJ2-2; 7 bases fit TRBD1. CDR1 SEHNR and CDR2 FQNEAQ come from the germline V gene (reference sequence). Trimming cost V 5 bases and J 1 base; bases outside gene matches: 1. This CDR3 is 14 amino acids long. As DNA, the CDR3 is TGTGCCAGCAGCCCAGGGGGGAACACCGGGGAGCTGTTTTTT. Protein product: CASSPGGNTGELFF.

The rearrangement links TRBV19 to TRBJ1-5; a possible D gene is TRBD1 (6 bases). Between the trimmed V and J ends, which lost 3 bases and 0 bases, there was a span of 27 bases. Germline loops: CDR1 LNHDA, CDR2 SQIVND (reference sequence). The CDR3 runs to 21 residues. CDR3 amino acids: CASSIVGGLRSLNYSNQPQHF. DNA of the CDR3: TGTGCCAGTAGTATCGTCGGGGGGCTCAGGTCCCTAAACTATAGCAATCAGCCCCAGCATTTT.

The DNA of the CDR3 is TGTGCCAGCAGACCCGGGACAGGTGAAGAGACCCAGTACTTC. It translates to CASRPGTGEETQYF. The chain links TRBV5-6 to TRBJ2-5; 8 bases line up with TRBD1. Germline values: CDR1 SGHDT, CDR2 YYEEEE. There are 14 residues in the CDR3. V dropped 5 bases and J dropped 3; count of bases not matched to a gene: 6. The full variable domain, in which reference TRBV5-6 and TRBJ2-5 provide the parts outside the CDR3, is DAGVTQSPTHLIKTRGQQVTLRCSPKSGHDTVSWYQQALGQGPQFIFQYYEEEERQRGNFPDRFSGHQFPNYSSELNVNALLLGDSALYLCASRPGTGEETQYFGPGTRLLVL.

CDR3 loop: CASSLSGGIGNEQFF. CDR3 bases: TGTGCCAGCAGCCTCAGCGGGGGGATCGGTAATGAGCAGTTCTTC. The chain links TRBV9 to TRBJ2-1; 9 bases agree with TRBD2. Per germline, CDR1 SGDLS and CDR2 YYNGEE. The V and J ends lost 4 bases and 7 bases, in that order; junction bases with no gene match: 9. This CDR3 has 15 amino acids.

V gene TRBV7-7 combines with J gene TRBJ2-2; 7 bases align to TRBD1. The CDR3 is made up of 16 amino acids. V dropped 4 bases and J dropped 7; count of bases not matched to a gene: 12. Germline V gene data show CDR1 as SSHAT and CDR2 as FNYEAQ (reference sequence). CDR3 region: CASSSFLDRVYGELFF. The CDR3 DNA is TGTGCCAGCAGCTCATTCCTTGACAGGGTGTACGGGGAGCTGTTTTTT.

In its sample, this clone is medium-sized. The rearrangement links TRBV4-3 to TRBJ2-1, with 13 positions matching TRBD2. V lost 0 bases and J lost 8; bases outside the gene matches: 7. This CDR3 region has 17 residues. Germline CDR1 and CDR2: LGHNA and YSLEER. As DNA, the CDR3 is TGCGCCAGCAGCCAAGATAGTGGGGGACTAGCGGGGCATGAGCAGTTCTTC. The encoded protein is CASSQDSGGLAGHEQFF.

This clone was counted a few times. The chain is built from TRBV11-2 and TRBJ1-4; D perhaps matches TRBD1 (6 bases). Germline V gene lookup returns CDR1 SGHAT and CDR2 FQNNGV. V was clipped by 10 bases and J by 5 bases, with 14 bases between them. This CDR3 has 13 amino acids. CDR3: CAIGGQGNEKLFF. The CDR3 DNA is TGTGCCATCGGGGGGCAGGGAAATGAAAAACTGTTTTTT. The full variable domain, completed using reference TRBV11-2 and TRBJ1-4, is EAGVAQSPRYKIIEKRQSVAFWCNPISGHATLYWYQQILGQGPKLLIQFQNNGVVDDSQLPKDRFSAERLKGVDSTLKIQPAKLEDSAVYLCAIGGQGNEKLFFGSGTQLSVL.

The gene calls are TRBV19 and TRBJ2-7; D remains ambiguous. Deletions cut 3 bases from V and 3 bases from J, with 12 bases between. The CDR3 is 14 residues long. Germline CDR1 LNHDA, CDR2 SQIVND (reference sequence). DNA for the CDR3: TGTGCCAGTAGTATTACGATCCAGAGCTACGAGCAGTACTTC. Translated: CASSITIQSYEQYF.

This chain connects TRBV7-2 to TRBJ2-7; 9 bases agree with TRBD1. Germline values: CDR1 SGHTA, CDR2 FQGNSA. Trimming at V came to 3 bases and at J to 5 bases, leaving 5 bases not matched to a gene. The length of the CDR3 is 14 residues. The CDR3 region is CASSFRTGDHEQYF. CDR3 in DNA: TGTGCCAGCAGCTTCCGGACAGGGGACCACGAGCAGTACTTC.

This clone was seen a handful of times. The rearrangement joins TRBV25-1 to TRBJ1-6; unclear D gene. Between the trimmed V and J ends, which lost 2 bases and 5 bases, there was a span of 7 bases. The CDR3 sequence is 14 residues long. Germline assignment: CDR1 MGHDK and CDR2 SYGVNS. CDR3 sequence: CASSELWNNSPLHF. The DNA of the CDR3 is TGTGCCAGCAGTGAACTCTGGAATAATTCACCCCTCCACTTT.

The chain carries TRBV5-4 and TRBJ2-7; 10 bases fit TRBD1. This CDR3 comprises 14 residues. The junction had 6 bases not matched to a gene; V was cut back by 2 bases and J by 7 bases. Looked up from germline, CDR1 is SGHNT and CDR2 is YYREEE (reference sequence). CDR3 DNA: TGTGCCAGCAGCTTCGGGACAGGGGTGAGTGAGCAGTACTTC. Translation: CASSFGTGVSEQYF.

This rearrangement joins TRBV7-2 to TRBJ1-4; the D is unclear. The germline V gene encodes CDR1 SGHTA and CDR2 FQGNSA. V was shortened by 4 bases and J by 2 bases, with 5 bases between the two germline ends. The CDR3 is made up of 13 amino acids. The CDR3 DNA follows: TGTGCCAGCAGCTCTGGGACTAATGAAAAACTGTTTTTT. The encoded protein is CASSSGTNEKLFF.

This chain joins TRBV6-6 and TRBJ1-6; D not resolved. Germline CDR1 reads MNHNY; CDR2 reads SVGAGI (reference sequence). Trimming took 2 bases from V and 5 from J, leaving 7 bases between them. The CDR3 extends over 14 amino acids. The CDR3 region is CASSYQQNNSPLHF. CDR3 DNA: TGTGCCAGCAGTTACCAGCAAAATAATTCACCCCTCCACTTT.

CDR3 coding DNA: TGTGCCAGCAGTAAATGGACAGGGCGGCAAGAGACCCAGTACTTC. This gives the protein CASSKWTGRQETQYF. V is TRBV2 and J is TRBJ2-5; 8 bases align to TRBD1. Trimming took 5 bases from V and 2 from J; bases not matched to a gene: 7. CDR3 length: 15 residues. Germline CDR1 reads SNHLY; CDR2 reads FYNNEI.

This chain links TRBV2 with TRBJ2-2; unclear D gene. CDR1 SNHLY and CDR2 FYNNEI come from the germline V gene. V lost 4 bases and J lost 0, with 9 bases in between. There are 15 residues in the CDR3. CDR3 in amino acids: CASSGRIANTGELFF. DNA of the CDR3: TGTGCCAGCAGTGGGCGGATCGCGAACACCGGGGAGCTGTTTTTT.

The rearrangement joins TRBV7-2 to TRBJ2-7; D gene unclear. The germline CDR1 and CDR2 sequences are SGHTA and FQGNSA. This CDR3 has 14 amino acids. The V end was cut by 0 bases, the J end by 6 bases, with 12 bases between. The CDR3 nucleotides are TGTGCCAGCAGCTTAGCTAGTATTCAGACCGAGCAGTACTTC. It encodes CASSLASIQTEQYF. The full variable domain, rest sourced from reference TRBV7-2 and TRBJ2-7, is GAGVSQSPSNKVTEKGKDVELRCDPISGHTALYWYRQSLGQGLEFLIYFQGNSAPDKSGLPSDRFSAERTGGSVSTLTIQRTQQEDSAVYLCASSLASIQTEQYFGPGTRLTVT.

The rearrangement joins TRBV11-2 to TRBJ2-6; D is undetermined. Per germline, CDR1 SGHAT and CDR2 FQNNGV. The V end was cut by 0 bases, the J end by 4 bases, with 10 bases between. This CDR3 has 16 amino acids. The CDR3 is CASSLDQTTGANVLTF. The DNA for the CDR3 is TGTGCCAGCAGCTTAGACCAGACCACAGGGGCCAACGTCCTGACTTTC.

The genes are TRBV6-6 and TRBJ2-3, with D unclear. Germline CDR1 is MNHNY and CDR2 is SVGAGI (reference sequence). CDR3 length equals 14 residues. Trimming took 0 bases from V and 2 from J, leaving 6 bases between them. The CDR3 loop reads CASSYSLSTDTQYF. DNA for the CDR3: TGTGCCAGCAGTTACTCACTATCCACAGATACGCAGTATTTT.

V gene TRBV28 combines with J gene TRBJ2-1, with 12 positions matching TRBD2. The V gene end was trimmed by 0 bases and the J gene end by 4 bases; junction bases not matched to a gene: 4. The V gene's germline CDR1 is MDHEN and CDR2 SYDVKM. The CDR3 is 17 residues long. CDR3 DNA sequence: TGTGCCAGCAGTTTATGGCCTAGCGGGAGGGCATACAATGAGCAGTTCTTC. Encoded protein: CASSLWPSGRAYNEQFF.

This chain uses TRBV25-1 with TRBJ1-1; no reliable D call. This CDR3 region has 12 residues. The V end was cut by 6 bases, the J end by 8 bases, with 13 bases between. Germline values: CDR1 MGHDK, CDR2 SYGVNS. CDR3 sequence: CASRPPGREAFF. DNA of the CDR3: TGTGCCAGCAGACCCCCTGGGAGGGAAGCTTTCTTT.

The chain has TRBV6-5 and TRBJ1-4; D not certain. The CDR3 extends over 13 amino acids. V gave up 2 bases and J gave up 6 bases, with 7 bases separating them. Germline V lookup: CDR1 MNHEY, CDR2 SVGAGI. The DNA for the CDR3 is TGTGCCAGCAGTTACGGAGCATATGAAAAACTGTTTTTT. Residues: CASSYGAYEKLFF.

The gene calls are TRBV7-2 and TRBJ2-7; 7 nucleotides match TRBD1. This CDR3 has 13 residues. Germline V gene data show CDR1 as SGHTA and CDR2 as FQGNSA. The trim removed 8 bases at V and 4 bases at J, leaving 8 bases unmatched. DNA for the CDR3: TGTGCCAGCTGCCCCGGGACAGTATACGAGCAGTACTTC. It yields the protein CASCPGTVYEQYF.

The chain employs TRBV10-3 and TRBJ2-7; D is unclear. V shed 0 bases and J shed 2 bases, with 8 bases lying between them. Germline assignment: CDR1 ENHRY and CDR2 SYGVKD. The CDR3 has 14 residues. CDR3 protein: CAISESLWPYEQYF. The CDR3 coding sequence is TGTGCCATCAGTGAGTCGCTGTGGCCCTACGAGCAGTACTTC.

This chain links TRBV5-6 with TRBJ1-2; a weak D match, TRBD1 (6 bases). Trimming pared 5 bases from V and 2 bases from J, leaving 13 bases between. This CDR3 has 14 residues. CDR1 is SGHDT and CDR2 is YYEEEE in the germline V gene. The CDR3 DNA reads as TGTGCCAGCAGTAGCCGGGACACAAACTATGGCTACACCTTC. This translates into CASSSRDTNYGYTF.

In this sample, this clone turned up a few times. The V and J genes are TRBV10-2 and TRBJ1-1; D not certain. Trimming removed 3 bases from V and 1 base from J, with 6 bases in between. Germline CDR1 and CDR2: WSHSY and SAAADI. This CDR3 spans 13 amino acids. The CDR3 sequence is CASSEKKNTEAFF. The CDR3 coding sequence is TGCGCCAGCAGTGAAAAGAAGAACACTGAAGCTTTCTTT.